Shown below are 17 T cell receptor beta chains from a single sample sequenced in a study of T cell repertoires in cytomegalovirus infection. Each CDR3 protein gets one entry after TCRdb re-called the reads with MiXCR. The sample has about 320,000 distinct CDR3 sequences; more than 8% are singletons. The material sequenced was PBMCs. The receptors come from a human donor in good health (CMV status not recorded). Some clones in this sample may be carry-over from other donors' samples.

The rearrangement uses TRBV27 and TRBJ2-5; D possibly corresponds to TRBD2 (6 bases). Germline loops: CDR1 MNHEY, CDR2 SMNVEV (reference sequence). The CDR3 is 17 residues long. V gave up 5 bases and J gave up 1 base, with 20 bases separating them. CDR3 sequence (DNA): TGTGCCAGCAGTCCTCCCATGGGGCGGGATGGCCAAGAGACCCAGTACTTC. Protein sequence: CASSPPMGRDGQETQYF.

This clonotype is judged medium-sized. CDR3 sequence: CASSSQGPSGIRETQYF. CDR3 DNA: TGTGCCAGCAGCTCTCAGGGGCCTAGCGGGATTCGAGAGACCCAGTACTTC. The J gene is TRBJ2-5, the V gene TRBV7-2, with 9 bases matching TRBD2. The CDR3 sequence is 17 residues long. CDR1 is SGHTA and CDR2 is FQGNSA in the germline V gene. V shed 4 bases, J shed 4 bases, and the junction held 13 bases outside the gene matches.

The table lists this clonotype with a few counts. The CDR3 protein is CASSSPGARQPQHF. CDR3 sequence (DNA): TGTGCCAGCAGTTCCCCAGGGGCCCGGCAGCCCCAGCATTTT. The gene calls are TRBV12-3 or TRBV12-4 and TRBJ1-5; TRBD1 is a possible D gene (6 bases). The CDR3 sequence is 14 residues long. V was trimmed by 4 bases and J by 7 bases, leaving 14 bases between them.

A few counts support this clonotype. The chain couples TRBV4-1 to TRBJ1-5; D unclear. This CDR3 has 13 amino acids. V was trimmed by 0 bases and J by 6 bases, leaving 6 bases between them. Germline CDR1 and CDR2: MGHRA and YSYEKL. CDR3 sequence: CASSQDPSQPQHF. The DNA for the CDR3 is TGCGCCAGCAGCCAAGATCCAAGTCAGCCCCAGCATTTT.

The CDR3 loop is CSARQTRTNLDEQYF. CDR3 nucleotides: TGCAGTGCTAGACAAACTAGGACTAACCTTGACGAGCAGTACTTC. The V and J genes are TRBV20-1 and TRBJ2-7, with a tentative D call TRBD2 (6 bases). Trimming left V 2 bases short and J 5 bases short, with 19 bases between. Germline assignment: CDR1 DFQATT and CDR2 SNEGSKA (reference sequence). The CDR3 consists of 15 residues.

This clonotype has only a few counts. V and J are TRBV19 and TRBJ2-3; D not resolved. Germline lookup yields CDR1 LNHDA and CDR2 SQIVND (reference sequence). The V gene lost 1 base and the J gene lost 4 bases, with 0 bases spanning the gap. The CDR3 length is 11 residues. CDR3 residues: CASSIADTQYF. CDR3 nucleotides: TGTGCCAGTAGTATAGCAGATACGCAGTATTTT.

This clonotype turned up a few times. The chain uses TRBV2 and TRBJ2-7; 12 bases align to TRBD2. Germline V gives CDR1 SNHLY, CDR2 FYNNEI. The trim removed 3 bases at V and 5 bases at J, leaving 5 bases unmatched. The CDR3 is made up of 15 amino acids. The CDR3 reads CASSETSGSFDEQYF. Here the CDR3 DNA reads TGTGCCAGCAGTGAGACTAGCGGGAGTTTCGACGAGCAGTACTTC.

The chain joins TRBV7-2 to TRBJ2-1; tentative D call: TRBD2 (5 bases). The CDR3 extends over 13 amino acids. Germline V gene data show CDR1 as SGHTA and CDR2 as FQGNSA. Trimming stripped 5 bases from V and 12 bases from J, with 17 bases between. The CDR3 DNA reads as TGTGCCAGCAGCCCAGAACCGACTATGGGGCAGTTCTTC. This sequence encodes CASSPEPTMGQFF.

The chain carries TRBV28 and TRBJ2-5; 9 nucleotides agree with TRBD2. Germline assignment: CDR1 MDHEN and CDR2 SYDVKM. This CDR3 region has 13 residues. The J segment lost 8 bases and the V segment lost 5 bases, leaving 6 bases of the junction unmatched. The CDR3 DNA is TGTGCCAGCAGTCTCCTTAGCGGGAGTACCCAGTACTTC. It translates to CASSLLSGSTQYF.

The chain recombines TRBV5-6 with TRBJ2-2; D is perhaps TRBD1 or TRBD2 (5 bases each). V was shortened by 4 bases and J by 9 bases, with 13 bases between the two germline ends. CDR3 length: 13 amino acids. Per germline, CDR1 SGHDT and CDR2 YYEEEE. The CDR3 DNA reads TGTGCCAGCAGCCAGAGGGGATCCAGGGAGCTGTTTTTT. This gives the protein CASSQRGSRELFF. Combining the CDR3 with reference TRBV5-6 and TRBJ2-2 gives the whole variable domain DAGVTQSPTHLIKTRGQQVTLRCSPKSGHDTVSWYQQALGQGPQFIFQYYEEEERQRGNFPDRFSGHQFPNYSSELNVNALLLGDSALYLCASSQRGSRELFFGEGSRLTVL.

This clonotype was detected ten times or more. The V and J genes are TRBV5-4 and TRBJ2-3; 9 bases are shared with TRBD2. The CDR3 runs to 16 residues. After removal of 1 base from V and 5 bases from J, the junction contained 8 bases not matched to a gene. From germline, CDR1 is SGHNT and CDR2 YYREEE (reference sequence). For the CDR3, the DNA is TGTGCCAGCAGCTTGAGCGGGGGGCTGTTTGGAGATACGCAGTATTTT. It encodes CASSLSGGLFGDTQYF.

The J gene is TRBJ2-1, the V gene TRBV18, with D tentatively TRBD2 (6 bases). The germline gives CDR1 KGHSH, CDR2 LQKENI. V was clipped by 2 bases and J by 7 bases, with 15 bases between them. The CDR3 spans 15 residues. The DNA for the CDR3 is TGTGCCAGCTCACCAAGGGGAGGTCGTGGTAATGAGCAGTTCTTC. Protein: CASSPRGGRGNEQFF.

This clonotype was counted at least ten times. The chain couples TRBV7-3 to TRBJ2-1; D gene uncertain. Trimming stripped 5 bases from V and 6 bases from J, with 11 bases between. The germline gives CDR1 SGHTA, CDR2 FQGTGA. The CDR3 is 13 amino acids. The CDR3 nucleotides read TGTGCCAGCAGCATGGACGAGATCAATGAGCAGTTCTTC. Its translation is CASSMDEINEQFF. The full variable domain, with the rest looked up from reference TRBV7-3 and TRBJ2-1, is GAGVSQTPSNKVTEKGKYVELRCDPISGHTALYWYRQSLGQGPEFLIYFQGTGAADDSGLPNDRFFAVRPEGSVSTLKIQRTERGDSAVYLCASSMDEINEQFFGPGTRLTVL.

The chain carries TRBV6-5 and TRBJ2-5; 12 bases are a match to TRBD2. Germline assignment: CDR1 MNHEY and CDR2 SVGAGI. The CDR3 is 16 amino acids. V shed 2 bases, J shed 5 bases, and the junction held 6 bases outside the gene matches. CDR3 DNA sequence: TGTGCCAGCAGTTACGCTAGCGGGAGGGCCGGGGAGACCCAGTACTTC. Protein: CASSYASGRAGETQYF.

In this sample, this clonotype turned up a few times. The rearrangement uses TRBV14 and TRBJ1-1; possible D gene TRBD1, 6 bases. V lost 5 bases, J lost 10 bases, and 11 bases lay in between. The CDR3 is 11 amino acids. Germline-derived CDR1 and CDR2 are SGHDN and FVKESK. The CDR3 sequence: CASSLQGAAFF. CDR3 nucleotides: TGTGCCAGCAGCTTACAGGGAGCAGCTTTCTTT.

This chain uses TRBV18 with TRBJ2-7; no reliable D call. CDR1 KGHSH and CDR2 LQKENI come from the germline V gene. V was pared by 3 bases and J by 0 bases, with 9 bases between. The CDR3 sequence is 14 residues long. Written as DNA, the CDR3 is TGTGCCAGCTCACCTAGGGCCCGCTCCTACGAGCAGTACTTC. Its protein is CASSPRARSYEQYF.

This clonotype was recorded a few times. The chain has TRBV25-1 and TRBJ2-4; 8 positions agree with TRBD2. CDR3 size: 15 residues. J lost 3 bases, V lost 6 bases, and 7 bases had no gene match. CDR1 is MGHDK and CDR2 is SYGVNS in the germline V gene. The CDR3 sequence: CASSPGGEVKNIQYF. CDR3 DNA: TGTGCCAGCAGCCCGGGGGGGGAGGTCAAAAACATTCAGTACTTC.